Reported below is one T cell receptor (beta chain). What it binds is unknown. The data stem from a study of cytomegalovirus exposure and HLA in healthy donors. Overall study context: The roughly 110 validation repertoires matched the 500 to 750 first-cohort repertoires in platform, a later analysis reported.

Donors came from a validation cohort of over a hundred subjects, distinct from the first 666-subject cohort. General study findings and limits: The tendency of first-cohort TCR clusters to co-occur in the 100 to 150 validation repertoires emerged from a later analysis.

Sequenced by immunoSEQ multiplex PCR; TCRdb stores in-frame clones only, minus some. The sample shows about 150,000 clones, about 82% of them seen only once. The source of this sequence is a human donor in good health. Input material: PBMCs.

The CDR3 here is CASRRPGLSYNEQFF. The CDR3 DNA reads as TGTGCCAGCAGGAGACCGGGACTGAGCTACAATGAGCAGTTCTTC. The V call is TRBV28, the J call TRBJ2-1, with a tentative D call TRBD2 (6 bases). The CDR3 is made up of 15 amino acids. V lost 6 bases and J 3 bases, leaving 15 bases between the germline ends. Germline CDR1 reads MDHEN; CDR2 reads SYDVKM. Using reference TRBV28 and TRBJ2-1 for the parts outside the CDR3, the full variable domain is DVKVTQSSRYLVKRTGEKVFLECVQDMDHENMFWYRQDPGLGLRLIYFSYDVKMKEKGDIPEGYSVSREKKERFSLILESASTNQTSMYLCASRRPGLSYNEQFFGPGTRLTVL.